This T cell receptor (beta chain) was sequenced in a study of molecular identifiers for immune sequencing clone quantification. At the level of the study: Sequencing covered four of five parts into which replicate RNA from about 20,000 or 100,000 naive CD8 cells was split.

The CDR3 runs to 12 residues. Per germline, CDR1 MGHRA and CDR2 YSYEKL. V was pared by 4 bases and J by 7 bases, with 8 bases between. This clonotype was counted only a few times. The bulk TCR libraries were made with methods described before and with listed TCR primers. TCRdb ran MiXCR on the PCR reads and lists one entry per CDR3 protein. The repertoire has roughly 300,000 distinct CDR3 sequences, 24% of them found once; the top ten carry about 0.71%. The receptor's source is a human donor in good health. Some libraries in this study had Jurkat cell RNA spiked in. Sequenced: naive CD8+ T cells from blood, with Jurkat cell RNA spiked in. Subset specified: FACS-sorted CD8+CD4-CCR7+CD45RA+ naive T cells. The chain recombines TRBV4-1 with TRBJ2-1; D remains unclear. In nucleotides, the CDR3 is TGCGCCAGCAGCCGAGACCGGAATGAGCAGTTCTTC. Translating gives CASSRDRNEQFF.